The 10 T cell receptor beta chains in this list originate from one sample, sequenced in a study of CD8 T cells in ankylosing spondylitis. TCRdb used MiXCR to reprocess the 5' RACE reads, holding one entry per CDR3 protein. The data show fewer than 250,000 distinct CDR3 sequences, roughly a third seen once. The sequencing sample was made of blood, either unsorted or a sorted T cell fraction (not recorded which). Receptors originate from a male donor with ankylosing spondylitis or in good health (not recorded which).

The rearrangement joins TRBV20-1 to TRBJ2-7; D may be TRBD1 (5 bases). The CDR3 is made up of 13 amino acids. The germline CDR1 and CDR2 sequences are DFQATT and SNEGSKA (reference sequence). The V gene lost 3 bases and the J gene lost 6 bases, with 15 bases spanning the gap. DNA of the CDR3: TGCAGTGCTAGGGGGCAGGGTCGGGCCGAGCAGTACTTC. This translates into CSARGQGRAEQYF.

The gene calls are TRBV12-3 or TRBV12-4 and TRBJ1-4; D uncertain. The CDR3 consists of 12 residues. Deletions cut 10 bases from V and 0 bases from J, with 6 bases between. The CDR3 is CATATTNEKLFF. The CDR3, as DNA: TGTGCCACCGCGACAACTAATGAAAAACTGTTTTTT.

There are a few counts of this clonotype. The rearrangement joins TRBV5-1 to TRBJ2-7, with D tentatively TRBD1 (6 bases). Trimming shortened V by 1 base and J by 2 bases, and 10 bases separated the two germline ends. CDR3 length: 14 amino acids. Germline-derived CDR1 and CDR2 are SGHRS and YFSETQ. The CDR3 is CASSLQGLTYEQYF. The CDR3 region has the DNA TGCGCCAGCAGCTTGCAGGGGCTAACCTACGAGCAGTACTTC.

This chain links TRBV27 with TRBJ2-5, with a possible D match to TRBD2 (6 bases). Germline values: CDR1 MNHEY, CDR2 SMNVEV (reference sequence). The CDR3 length is 14 residues. V was trimmed by 6 bases and J by 4 bases, leaving 15 bases between them. The CDR3 DNA follows: TGTGCCAGCAGGGAAAGGGGACTTAGAGAGACCCAGTACTTC. Translation: CASRERGLRETQYF.

The chain combines TRBV10-3 with TRBJ2-1, with TRBD1 matching 9 bases. The CDR3 has 15 residues. Germline trimming cut 8 bases from V and 3 bases from J; bases unmatched to any gene: 8. CDR1 is ENHRY and CDR2 is SYGVKD in the germline V gene. The CDR3 nucleotides read TGTGCCATCGCCCCCAGGACAGGGGTCTACAATGAGCAGTTCTTC. Protein sequence: CAIAPRTGVYNEQFF.

Ten or more counts support this clonotype. The chain is built from TRBV6-5 and TRBJ2-5; the D gene could be TRBD1 or TRBD2 (5 bases each). CDR3 length equals 11 residues. Germline values: CDR1 MNHEY, CDR2 SVGAGI. Trimming removed 4 bases at V and 5 bases at J, with 5 bases between. The CDR3 DNA follows: TGTGCCAGCAGTTGGGGGGAGACCCAGTACTTC. It translates to CASSWGETQYF.

The chain uses TRBV12-3 or TRBV12-4 and TRBJ2-5; 13 nucleotides line up with TRBD2. After removal of 6 bases from V and 2 bases from J, the junction contained 3 bases not matched to a gene. This CDR3 has 15 amino acids. The CDR3 region has the DNA TGTGCCAGCAGAGTGGGACTAGCGGGGCAAGAGACCCAGTACTTC. Translated, it gives CASRVGLAGQETQYF.

The chain is built from TRBV7-2 and TRBJ2-3; TRBD2 matches at 10 bases. Losses at the gene ends were 5 bases for V and 6 bases for J; bases not matched to a gene: 11. The V gene's germline CDR1 is SGHTA and CDR2 FQGNSA. The length of the CDR3 is 16 residues. In nucleotides, the CDR3 is TGTGCCAGCAGCCCCATTCTAGCGGGGGTATTGGATACGCAGTATTTT. This translates into CASSPILAGVLDTQYF.

This clonotype turned up a few times. The chain recombines TRBV7-9 with TRBJ2-2; perhaps D is TRBD1 or TRBD2 (6 bases each). Germline CDR1 is SEHNR and CDR2 is FQNEAQ (reference sequence). With 5 bases removed from V and 6 bases from J, the gap between germline ends came to 16 bases. The CDR3 spans 15 residues. Here the CDR3 reads CASSLQGGGPGELFF. CDR3 DNA: TGTGCCAGCAGCCTACAGGGAGGTGGCCCCGGGGAGCTGTTTTTT.

This clonotype has only a few counts. The V call is TRBV12-3 or TRBV12-4, the J call TRBJ1-3; weak D call: TRBD1 (5 bases). The V and J ends lost 5 bases and 2 bases respectively, with 16 bases between them. The CDR3 loop spans 16 amino acids. The CDR3 DNA is TGTGCCAGCAGTCCGACAGTACTCACCGCTGGAAACACCATATATTTT. As protein: CASSPTVLTAGNTIYF.